This T cell receptor beta chain derives from a study of graft-versus-host responses after intestinal transplantation. Profiling relied on immunoSEQ multiplex PCR, and the TCRdb table lists in-frame clones only, not all of them. The sample has some 25,000 clones; around 96% are singletons. This clonotype was obtained from a human patient who received an intestinal transplant, so some T cells may come from the graft donor. The sequenced sample was PBMCs, obtained around 29 days after intestinal transplant.

The CDR3 coding sequence is TGTGCCAGCTTTGCGAACACCGGGGAGCTGTTTTTT. As protein: CASFANTGELFF. V usage is TRBV6-6 and J usage is TRBJ2-2; D is ambiguous. The germline V gene has CDR1 MNHNY and CDR2 SVGAGI (reference sequence). V was cut by 8 bases and J by 0 bases, with 4 bases left in between. The CDR3 covers 12 residues.